The following is a T cell receptor (beta chain) sequence with its context. The count of this clone is one. The antigen this receptor binds is unknown. Qualities for individual bases were not recorded, and no much larger clone is one base off. The source of the sample is a study of technical replicates of blood from a handful of donors listed by TCRdb under 2017. CDR1 and CDR2 are drawn from the germline V gene (reference sequence): LNHDA, SQIVND. V and J lose 6 bases and 5 bases, and a span of 13 bases separates them. The CDR3 has 13 amino acids, counting the end cysteine and phenylalanine. Just CDR3 DNA is preserved here, 39 bases in frame from base 1. Receptors were amplified or captured by the immunoSEQ multiplex PCR assay. TCRdb limited this immuneACCESS table to in-frame rearrangements with V and J called. A share of clones is missing; checked studies link under half to unresolved V genes, and the rest is unexplained. For this sample there are 62,000 or so clones; around 90% appear just once. The top ten clonotypes cover under 6.5% of the sample.

Sequencing input: PBMCs. The TCR sequence derives from a human donor in good health. Some clones in this sample may be carry-over from other donors' samples. The V gene is TRBV19 and the J gene is TRBJ1-2, with the identity of the D gene unclear. The CDR3 in this case is CASRAARGYGYTF. In nucleotide form, the sequence is TGTGCCAGTAGAGCAGCCCGGGGATATGGCTACACCTTC.